The entry that follows covers one TCR beta chain sequence. Its specificity is unknown. These data belong to a study of blood T cells in healthy people across ages. Study-level points and caveats: Estimated diversity, derived from one million T cells, was regarded as an underestimate.

Germline V gives CDR1 LGHNA, CDR2 YSLEER. J was trimmed by 4 bases and V by 0 bases; bases with no gene match: 5. The CDR3 contains 16 residues. Next came a second PCR, run for about 6 to 12 cycles, which used a sample-barcoded 5' primer along with a J-beta primer mix. Each cDNA molecule, via a template-switch adaptor with 12 random nucleotides, was tagged. TCRdb re-derived calls from the 5' RACE reads in MiXCR, one entry per CDR3 protein. The table has about 650,000 distinct CDR3 sequences, around 32% seen once. This TCR derives from an elderly woman in good health. Sequencing used blood. This sequence joins TRBV4-3 and TRBJ2-7; 11 nucleotides align to TRBD2. CDR3 sequence: CASSQDLAGGQYEQYF. The CDR3 DNA reads TGCGCCAGCAGCCAAGATTTAGCGGGAGGGCAATACGAGCAGTACTTC.